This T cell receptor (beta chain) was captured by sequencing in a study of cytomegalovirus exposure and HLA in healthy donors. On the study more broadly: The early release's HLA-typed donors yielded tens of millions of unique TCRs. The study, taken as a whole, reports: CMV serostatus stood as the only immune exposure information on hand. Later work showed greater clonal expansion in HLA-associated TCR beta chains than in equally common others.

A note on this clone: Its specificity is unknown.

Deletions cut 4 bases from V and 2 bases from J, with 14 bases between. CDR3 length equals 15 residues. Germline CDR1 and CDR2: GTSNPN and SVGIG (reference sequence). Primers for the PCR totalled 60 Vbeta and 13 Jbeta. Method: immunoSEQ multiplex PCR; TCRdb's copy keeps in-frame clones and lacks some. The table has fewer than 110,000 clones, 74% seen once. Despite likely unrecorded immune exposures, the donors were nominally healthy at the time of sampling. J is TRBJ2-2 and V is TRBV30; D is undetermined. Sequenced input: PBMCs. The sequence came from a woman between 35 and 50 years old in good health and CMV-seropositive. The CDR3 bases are TGTGCCTGGAATGGGCGACGGATAAACACCGGGGAGCTGTTTTTT. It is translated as CAWNGRRINTGELFF.